This is a list of T cell receptor beta chains from one sample in a study of cytomegalovirus exposure and HLA in healthy donors. Sequenced by immunoSEQ multiplex PCR; TCRdb stores in-frame clones only, minus some. Of 50,000 to 75,000 clones in the sample, over 60% were seen once. Sequenced material: PBMCs. The receptors shown here come from a man younger than 45 in good health and CMV-seropositive. CDR3s include the opening cysteine and the closing phenylalanine or tryptophan. The order of the fields is D gene, clone size, V gene, J gene, CDR3 DNA, CDR3 protein. A D gene is named only where the DNA matches it firmly. Size tells how often a clone was seen (once, few, many) or the class of an expanded clone, and some rows leave it out.

>NA|NA|TRBV5-1|TRBJ1-1
TGCGCCAGCAGCTTGAATTTAGGGGCGACGACAGGGAACACTGAAGCTTTCTTT
CASSLNLGATTGNTEAFF
>TRBD1|NA|TRBV28|TRBJ1-6
TGTGCCAGCAGCTATCTCAGGACAGGGGATTCACCCCTCCACTTT
CASSYLRTGDSPLHF
>TRBD2|NA|TRBV7-3|TRBJ2-3
TGTGCCAGCAGCTTAGAACTAGCGGGGGGGCAGTATTTT
CASSLELAGGQYF
>NA|NA|TRBV30|TRBJ2-2
TGTGCCTGGAGTGGGCCCGCCGGGGGTCACACCGGGGAGCTGTTTTTT
CAWSGPAGGHTGELFF
>TRBD1|few|TRBV28|TRBJ2-7
TGTGCCAGCAGATCAGGGGGCACTAGGGAGCAGTACTTC
CASRSGGTREQYF
>TRBD1|NA|TRBV2|TRBJ1-4
TGTGCCAGCACAGGACAGGCCGGGAAACTGTTTTTT
CASTGQAGKLFF
>NA|NA|TRBV14|TRBJ2-3
TGTGCCAGCAGCCAAGATTTTGGTCGATGGACTAGCACAGATACGCAGTATTTT
CASSQDFGRWTSTDTQYF
>NA|NA|TRBV7-9|TRBJ1-6
TGTGCCAGCACCCTAGGGGCCGCAGACCTTTCACCCCTCCACTTT
CASTLGAADLSPLHF
>NA|NA|TRBV28|TRBJ1-2
TGTGCCAGCATCGGAGATTCCTATGGCTACACCTTC
CASIGDSYGYTF
>TRBD2|NA|TRBV28|TRBJ2-3
TGTGCCAGCAGCCTCCTAGCGGGGGGTTACACAGATACGCAGTATTTT
CASSLLAGGYTDTQYF
>TRBD2|NA|TRBV9|TRBJ2-1
TGTGCCAGCAGCGTAGAGCGGGGCCTAGCGTTTACTGAGCAGTTCTTC
CASSVERGLAFTEQFF
>NA|few|TRBV6-1|TRBJ1-2
TGTGCCAGCGGGGGGAGACAGACTAACTATGGCTACACCTTC
CASGGRQTNYGYTF